The clone carrying this T cell receptor (beta chain) showed up just a few times. Its antigen is not known. The data were produced by immunoSEQ multiplex PCR, yet TCRdb's version contains in-frame clones alone and is incomplete. This sample carries under 9,000 clones, about two thirds of them seen once, and the ten largest clones take around 9.5%. The V gene's germline CDR1 is MGHDK and CDR2 SYGVNS. The CDR3 extends over 14 amino acids. V shed 3 bases and J shed 3 bases, with 11 bases lying between them. Processing was applied to graft tissue in order to liberate intraepithelial and lamina propria lymphocytes. The sample comes from a study of graft-versus-host responses after intestinal transplantation. Turning to the study itself: Transplantation in recipients was multivisceral, liver-intestinal, or isolated intestinal. Every transplant recipient was induced with anti-thymocyte globulin, then maintained on tacrolimus and steroids for 2 to 3 years. Study results and limitations: GvH clones turned up in recipient marrow; some had shown up first in ileum or blood. Elevated graft-versus-host to host-versus-graft clonal ratios in allografts were recorded for patients with graft-donor T cell macrochimerism.

The sequenced sample was ileum tissue, obtained about 460 days after transplant. The V and J genes are TRBV25-1 and TRBJ1-1; TRBD1 might be the D (6 bases). The clonotype was recovered from a human patient who received an intestinal transplant, so some T cells may come from the graft donor. CDR3 amino acids: CASSEIRGHTEAFF. CDR3 DNA sequence: TGTGCCAGCAGTGAGATCAGGGGACACACTGAAGCTTTCTTT.